This T cell receptor beta chain was captured by sequencing in a study of blood T cell repertoires in COVID-19. Study information: Sites in the United States, Italy and Spain provided acute and convalescent COVID-19 samples. T cells, B-cell-depleted T cells, or PBMCs provided the cDNA or gDNA that served as material.

Authors' methods: Reference gene primers were amplified, and this amplification served to estimate nucleated cell counts. The assay was immunoSEQ multiplex PCR, and TCRdb's table has in-frame clones only and misses some. V and J calls and clone size follow that table, whereas D and trimming were derived from the DNA. The sample yields approximately 210,000 clones, roughly 82% seen once. The germline CDR1 and CDR2 sequences are LGHNA and YNFKEQ. V lost 4 bases, J lost 8 bases, and 7 bases stayed unmatched. CDR3 length: 14 residues. The chain uses TRBV4-2 and TRBJ1-2; 10 bases line up with TRBD1. Sequencing input: peripheral blood. The origin of this receptor is a woman aged 35 to 49 with acute or convalescent COVID-19. CDR3 bases: TGTGCCAGCAGCCCTAGACAGGGGGCGGGGGGCTACACCTTC. Translated: CASSPRQGAGGYTF.